Each of the 9 T cell receptor beta chains below was sequenced from the same sample in a study of cytomegalovirus exposure and HLA in healthy donors. With 60 Vbeta and 13 Jbeta primers, the PCR was carried out. TCRdb keeps only in-frame clones here, not all; method: immunoSEQ multiplex PCR. The sample yields 95,000 to 150,000 clones, about 74% seen once. The sequencing input was PBMCs. The receptors originated from a woman between 45 and 65 years old in good health and CMV-seropositive.

There are a few counts of this clone. The chain uses TRBV6-8 and TRBJ1-4; tentatively, D is TRBD1 (6 bases). The CDR3 is 17 residues long. Germline V CDR1 and CDR2: MNHGY, SAAAGT. Trimming stripped 4 bases from V and 10 bases from J, with 25 bases between. The CDR3 coding sequence is TGTGCCAGCAGTTTACAAGCCACAGTGGGGGCGTTGGGAAAACTGTTTTTT. It codes for CASSLQATVGALGKLFF.

The chain is built from TRBV5-6 and TRBJ2-5; tentatively, D is TRBD2 (5 bases). The V gene's germline CDR1 is SGHDT and CDR2 YYEEEE. This CDR3 contains 14 residues. The V end was cut by 0 bases, the J end by 6 bases, with 12 bases between. DNA for the CDR3: TGTGCCAGCAGCTTGGGGCTAGCAATAAAGACCCAGTACTTC. It encodes CASSLGLAIKTQYF. The complete variable domain, with remaining parts taken from reference TRBV5-6 and TRBJ2-5, reads DAGVTQSPTHLIKTRGQQVTLRCSPKSGHDTVSWYQQALGQGPQFIFQYYEEEERQRGNFPDRFSGHQFPNYSSELNVNALLLGDSALYLCASSLGLAIKTQYFGPGTRLLVL.

The J gene is TRBJ2-5, the V gene TRBV23-1, with TRBD2 matching over 10 bases. TRBV23-1 has ORF status, its function being uncertain. The CDR3 covers 17 residues. After removal of 4 bases from V and 0 bases from J, the junction contained 8 bases not matched to a gene. As DNA, the CDR3 is TGCGCCAGCAGTCCGTGGACTAGCGGCGAGTACCAAGAGACCCAGTACTTC. Protein sequence: CASSPWTSGEYQETQYF.

The chain links TRBV5-1 to TRBJ2-5, with a possible D match to TRBD1 (5 bases). The CDR3 runs 14 residues. V gave up 7 bases and J gave up 5 bases, with 18 bases separating them. In germline, CDR1 is SGHRS, CDR2 YFSETQ. The CDR3 DNA follows: TGCGCCAGCGGCCAGGGCCGGGTGGTCGAGACCCAGTACTTC. Translation: CASGQGRVVETQYF.

The J gene is TRBJ1-3, the V gene TRBV5-1, with a tentative D call TRBD1 (6 bases). Trimming cost V 0 bases and J 4 bases, with 11 bases left between them. Germline loops: CDR1 SGHRS, CDR2 YFSETQ. This CDR3 comprises 15 residues. The CDR3 spells CASSLAGTGGNTIYF. The CDR3 DNA follows: TGCGCCAGCAGCTTGGCCGGAACAGGGGGAAACACCATATATTTT.

The chain couples TRBV6-1 to TRBJ2-1, with unresolved D. The CDR3 is 12 residues long. Germline V gives CDR1 MNHNS, CDR2 SASEGT. Trimming shortened V by 6 bases and J by 5 bases, and 8 bases separated the two germline ends. The CDR3 sequence is CASRPTNNEQFF. The CDR3 DNA reads TGTGCCAGCAGGCCCACAAACAATGAGCAGTTCTTC.

The rearrangement uses TRBV7-2 and TRBJ2-3; 12 nucleotides line up with TRBD2. The germline V gene encodes CDR1 SGHTA and CDR2 FQGNSA. V trimming: 4 bases; J trimming: 6 bases; junction bases outside the gene matches: 8. The CDR3 length is 16 residues. The CDR3 region has the DNA TGTGCCAGCAGCTACTCTAGCGGGGGGGCCAGGGATACGCAGTATTTT. Protein sequence: CASSYSSGGARDTQYF.

CDR3 protein: CASSEAQQGIFTDTQYF. CDR3 nucleotides: TGTGCCAGCAGTGAAGCCCAACAGGGTATTTTTACAGATACGCAGTATTTT. This chain joins TRBV6-1 and TRBJ2-3; a weak D match, TRBD1 (6 bases). The CDR3 loop spans 17 amino acids. Germline CDR1 is MNHNS and CDR2 is SASEGT. Trimming took 0 bases from V and 3 from J, leaving 16 bases between them.

This clone has a handful of counts. The V and J genes are TRBV28 and TRBJ2-7; 10 nucleotides line up with TRBD1. The CDR3 sequence is 15 residues long. Germline loops: CDR1 MDHEN, CDR2 SYDVKM. The V segment lost 4 bases and the J segment 5 bases; nucleotides outside the gene matches: 8. This CDR3 reads CASSYIGTGEDEQYF. CDR3 DNA sequence: TGTGCCAGCAGTTATATAGGGACAGGGGAGGACGAGCAGTACTTC.